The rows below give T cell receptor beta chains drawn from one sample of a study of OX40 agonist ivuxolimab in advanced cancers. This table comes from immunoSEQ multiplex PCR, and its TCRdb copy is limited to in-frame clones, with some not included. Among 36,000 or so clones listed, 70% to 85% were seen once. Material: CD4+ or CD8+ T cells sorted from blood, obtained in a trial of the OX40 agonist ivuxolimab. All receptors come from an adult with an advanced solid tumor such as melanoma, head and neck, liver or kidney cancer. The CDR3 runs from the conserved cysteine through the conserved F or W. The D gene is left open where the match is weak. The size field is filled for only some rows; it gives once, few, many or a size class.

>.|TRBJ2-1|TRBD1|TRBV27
CASSLSGTGGNEQFF
TGTGCCAGCAGTTTATCCGGGACAGGGGGCAATGAGCAGTTCTTC
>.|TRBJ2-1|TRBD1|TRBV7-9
CASSSPRDRGSQFF
TGTGCCAGCAGCTCGCCCCGGGACAGGGGGTCGCAGTTCTTC
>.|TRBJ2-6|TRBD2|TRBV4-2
CASSQDGGAGANVLTF
TGTGCCAGCAGCCAAGATGGGGGGGCTGGGGCCAACGTCCTGACTTTC
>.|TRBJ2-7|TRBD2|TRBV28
CAIRLAGTYEQYF
TGTGCCATACGACTAGCGGGAACCTACGAGCAGTACTTC
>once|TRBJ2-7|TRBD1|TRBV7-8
CASSLGTGQSYEQYF
TGTGCCAGCAGCTTAGGAACGGGACAGTCCTACGAGCAGTACTTC
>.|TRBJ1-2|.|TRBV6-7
CASSNPRQGFGYTF
TGTGCCAGCAGTAACCCGAGGCAGGGCTTCGGCTACACCTTC
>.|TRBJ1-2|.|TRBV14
CASSQEEGRPYGYTF
TGTGCCAGCAGCCAAGAGGAGGGGCGCCCCTATGGCTACACCTTC
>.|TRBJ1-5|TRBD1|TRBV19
CASSDWDRVSQPQHF
TGTGCCAGTTCTGATTGGGACAGGGTTTCCCAGCCCCAGCATTTT
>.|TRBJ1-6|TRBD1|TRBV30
CAWSAGGRPNSPLHF
TGTGCCTGGAGTGCAGGGGGCCGACCCAATTCACCCCTCCACTTT
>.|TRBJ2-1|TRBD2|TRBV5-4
CASSLTGGNEQFF
TGTGCCAGCAGCTTGACCGGGGGGAATGAGCAGTTCTTC
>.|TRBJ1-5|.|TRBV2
CASSPQGGDNQPQHF
TGTGCCAGCAGTCCTCAGGGAGGGGACAATCAGCCCCAGCATTTT
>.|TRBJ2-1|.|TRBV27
CASTSPGGNNEQFF
TGTGCCAGCACCTCGCCCGGGGGTAACAATGAGCAGTTCTTC